This TCR beta chain came from a study of blood T cell repertoires in COVID-19. Study overall: Sites in the United States, Italy and Spain provided acute and convalescent COVID-19 samples. T cells, B-cell-depleted T cells, or PBMCs supplied cDNA or gDNA.

The repertoire was sequenced with immunoSEQ multiplex PCR; TCRdb's copy has only in-frame clones and lacks some. The sample comprises about 100,000 clones, 85% to 90% of which are singletons, and around 2.9% rests with the top ten. V lost 0 bases, J lost 3 bases, and 26 bases stayed unmatched. Germline loops: CDR1 LGHDT, CDR2 YNNKEL (reference sequence). This CDR3 is built from 22 residues. The source of this sequence is a man aged 45 to 65 with active or convalescent COVID-19. The sample consisted of peripheral blood. J is TRBJ2-7 and V is TRBV3-1 (or the pseudogene TRBV3-2), with 7 bases fitting TRBD1. This CDR3 reads CASSQDSLGLIRGSSPYYEQYF. Here the CDR3 DNA reads TGTGCCAGCAGCCAAGATTCGTTGGGCTTGATCAGGGGGTCCTCCCCCTACTACGAGCAGTACTTC.